This TCR beta chain was profiled in a study of cytomegalovirus exposure and HLA in healthy donors. Overall study findings and caveats: The HLA-A and HLA-B alleles of most subjects were reportedly predicted accurately from TCR beta sequences.

In nominal health when sampled, donors likely had unrecorded immune exposures nonetheless. PCR primers comprised 60 Vbeta and 13 Jbeta primers. Per the original data handling: Later, tens of millions of unique TCR beta chains were counted in an analysis, and around 11 million of them were shared. TCRdb's table, derived via immunoSEQ multiplex PCR, lists solely in-frame clones and lacks some. The D gene and trimming were derived from the DNA, and the V and J assignments and clone size from that table. The sample shows 160,000 or so clones, approximately 80% of them seen only once. As to this clone: Its specificity is unknown.

The trim removed 5 bases at V and 5 bases at J, leaving 8 bases unmatched. Germline CDR1 and CDR2: SGHRS and YFSETQ. The CDR3 consists of 14 residues. Sequencing was done on a sample of PBMCs. The chain has TRBV5-1 and TRBJ2-7, with 9 nucleotides matching TRBD1. This receptor was obtained from a male donor in good health and CMV-seropositive. CDR3: CASRIWDRVHEQYF. The DNA of the CDR3 is TGCGCCAGCAGGATCTGGGACAGGGTACACGAGCAGTACTTC.